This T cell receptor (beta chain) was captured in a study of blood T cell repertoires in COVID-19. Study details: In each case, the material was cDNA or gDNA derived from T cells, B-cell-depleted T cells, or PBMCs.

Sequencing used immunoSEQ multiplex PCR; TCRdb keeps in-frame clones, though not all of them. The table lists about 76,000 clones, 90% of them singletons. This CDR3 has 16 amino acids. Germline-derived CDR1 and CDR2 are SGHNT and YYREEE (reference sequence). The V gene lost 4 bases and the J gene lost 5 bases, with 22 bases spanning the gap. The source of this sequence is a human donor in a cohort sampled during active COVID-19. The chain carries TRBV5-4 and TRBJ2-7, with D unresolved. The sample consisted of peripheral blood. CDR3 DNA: TGTGCCAGCAGCCCATCAGGTTGGGCCAACGCCGACGAGCAGTACTTC. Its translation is CASSPSGWANADEQYF. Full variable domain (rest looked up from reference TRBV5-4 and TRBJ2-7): ETGVTQSPTHLIKTRGQQVTLRCSSQSGHNTVSWYQQALGQGPQFIFQYYREEENGRGNFPPRFSGLQFPNYSSELNVNALELDDSALYLCASSPSGWANADEQYFGPGTRLTVT.